Following are 15 T cell receptor beta chains from one sample sequenced in a study of T cell repertoires in cytomegalovirus infection. Each CDR3 protein gets one entry after TCRdb re-called the reads with MiXCR. Of approximately 70,000 distinct CDR3 sequences listed, 20% to 25% are singletons. Their recognized antigens are unknown. The sequencing used CD8+ T cells from cultured PBMCs, collected from culture after CMV antigen stimulation. The receptors originated from a human donor in good health (CMV status not recorded). Some clones in this sample may be carry-over from other donors' samples.

A few counts support this clonotype. The chain joins TRBV7-2 to TRBJ2-3, with 8 bases identical to TRBD2. Losses at the gene ends were 5 bases for V and 3 bases for J; bases not matched to a gene: 16. The CDR3 runs 18 residues. Germline values: CDR1 SGHTA, CDR2 FQGNSA. For the CDR3, the DNA is TGTGCCAGCAGCCAACGCCGCGGGACTAGTCGACCAACAGATACGCAGTATTTT. Residues: CASSQRRGTSRPTDTQYF.

This clonotype has a handful of counts. The chain couples TRBV27 to TRBJ1-5, with TRBD1 matching 7 bases. There are 15 residues in the CDR3. Trimming at V came to 6 bases and at J to 6 bases, leaving 11 bases not matched to a gene. Germline CDR1 is MNHEY and CDR2 is SMNVEV (reference sequence). CDR3 sequence: CASSVTGDYGQPQHF. The CDR3, as DNA: TGTGCCAGCAGCGTTACAGGGGATTATGGTCAGCCCCAGCATTTT.

In its sample, this clonotype was seen a few times. V gene TRBV12-3 or TRBV12-4 combines with J gene TRBJ2-5, with D possibly matching TRBD2 (6 bases). The CDR3 loop spans 12 amino acids. The ends were cut back, 5 bases at V and 8 bases at J, with 12 bases in the middle. The chain's CDR3 is CASSPGTSTQYF. CDR3 sequence (DNA): TGTGCCAGCAGTCCAGGGACTTCCACCCAGTACTTC.

The genes are TRBV7-6 and TRBJ2-1, with D possibly called TRBD1 or TRBD2 (5 bases each). Germline CDR1 SGHVS, CDR2 FNYEAQ. CDR3 length: 13 amino acids. Trimming left V 5 bases short and J 10 bases short, with 15 bases between. The CDR3 loop reads CASSQEGMMEQFF. The CDR3, as DNA: TGTGCCAGCAGCCAAGAGGGGATGATGGAGCAGTTCTTC.

The chain employs TRBV7-8 and TRBJ2-5, with D perhaps being TRBD1 or TRBD2 (7 bases each). CDR3 length: 11 amino acids. Germline V CDR1 and CDR2: SGHVS, FQNEAQ. With 5 bases removed from V and 13 bases from J, the gap between germline ends came to 14 bases. CDR3 DNA: TGTGCCAGCAGCACGAGCGGGACAGCGTACTTC. This translates into CASSTSGTAYF.

This clonotype came up a few times. The rearrangement links TRBV7-8 to TRBJ1-2; D may be TRBD1 (6 bases). This CDR3 has 15 amino acids. V was shortened by 5 bases and J by 4 bases, with 17 bases between the two germline ends. In germline, CDR1 is SGHVS, CDR2 FQNEAQ. The CDR3 region is CASSVSRGSAYGYTF. DNA of the CDR3: TGTGCCAGCAGCGTTTCCAGGGGAAGTGCCTATGGCTACACCTTC.

This clonotype was observed a few times. The chain joins TRBV27 to TRBJ2-7; maybe TRBD2 (5 bases). V lost 5 bases and J lost 3, with 14 bases in between. The CDR3 runs 14 residues. Germline assignment: CDR1 MNHEY and CDR2 SMNVEV (reference sequence). DNA of the CDR3: TGTGCCAGCAGTCTCGGACGGGGAAACTACGAGCAGTACTTC. This codes for CASSLGRGNYEQYF.

The chain joins TRBV6-8 to TRBJ1-1; D may be TRBD1 (5 bases). This CDR3 comprises 14 residues. In germline, CDR1 is MNHGY, CDR2 SAAAGT. V dropped 2 bases and J dropped 4 bases, with 11 bases sitting between them. CDR3 protein: CASSYRGVSTEAFF. The CDR3 nucleotides are TGTGCCAGCAGTTACAGGGGAGTGAGCACTGAAGCTTTCTTT.

In its sample, this clonotype was seen many times. The chain carries TRBV7-9 and TRBJ2-2; no definite D call. V was shortened by 5 bases and J by 8 bases, with 0 bases between the two germline ends. In germline, CDR1 is SEHNR, CDR2 FQNEAQ (reference sequence). CDR3 size: 9 residues. The DNA for the CDR3 is TGTGCCAGCAGCGGGGAGCTGTTTTTT. It codes for CASSGELFF.

The chain joins TRBV10-3 to TRBJ1-5; D might be TRBD1 (5 bases). The CDR3 spans 14 residues. Germline loops: CDR1 ENHRY, CDR2 SYGVKD. V lost 8 bases and J lost 1, with 12 bases in between. DNA of the CDR3: TGTGCCATCCGTTCGGGGCAGAGCAATCAGCCCCAGCATTTT. It translates to CAIRSGQSNQPQHF.

The sample holds a few counts of this clonotype. The chain employs TRBV7-3 and TRBJ2-1; TRBD2 matches at 13 bases. Trimming cost V 5 bases and J 0 bases; bases outside gene matches: 10. The CDR3 is 19 residues long. The germline V gene has CDR1 SGHTA and CDR2 FQGTGA. The CDR3 nucleotides are TGTGCCAGCAGCATGACTAGCGGGGGGCCTATTACCTCCTACAATGAGCAGTTCTTC. Translated, it gives CASSMTSGGPITSYNEQFF.

This clonotype has a handful of counts. The chain carries TRBV5-6 and TRBJ1-1; D remains unclear. CDR3 length equals 15 residues. Germline-derived CDR1 and CDR2 are SGHDT and YYEEEE. The V end was cut by 1 base, the J end by 0 bases, with 10 bases between. The CDR3 DNA reads TGTGCCAGCAGCTTGAATCTCAAGATGAACACTGAAGCTTTCTTT. Translation: CASSLNLKMNTEAFF.

This clonotype was detected a few times. The chain couples TRBV6-2 or TRBV6-3 to TRBJ2-3; D is unresolved. Germline loops: CDR1 MNHEY, CDR2 SVGEGT. The ends were cut back, 6 bases at V and 0 bases at J, with 13 bases in the middle. The CDR3 loop spans 15 amino acids. Here the CDR3 DNA reads TGTGCCAGCAGCCTAAACCTTATGAGCACAGATACGCAGTATTTT. Amino acid sequence: CASSLNLMSTDTQYF.

The DNA for the CDR3 is TGTGCCATCAGTGAGTCGGGGAGGAGGTCCTACAATGAGCAGTTCTTC. It codes for CAISESGRRSYNEQFF. The V gene is TRBV10-3, the J gene TRBJ2-1, with a possible D match to TRBD2 (6 bases). V lost 0 bases, J lost 1 base, and 10 bases lay in between. The CDR3 is 16 residues long. Germline CDR1 ENHRY, CDR2 SYGVKD.

This clonotype was seen a few times. The chain employs TRBV7-6 and TRBJ1-6; TRBD1 might be the D (5 bases). Germline V gives CDR1 SGHVS, CDR2 FNYEAQ. With 2 bases removed from V and 6 bases from J, the gap between germline ends came to 8 bases. The CDR3 is made up of 14 amino acids. CDR3 region: CASSLPGPNSPLHF. The CDR3 DNA is TGTGCCAGCAGCTTACCGGGGCCTAATTCACCCCTCCACTTT.